This TCR beta chain was recovered during a study of regulatory T cells in long-lasting Graves disease. Findings of the study overall: For persistent Graves' patients, TCR diversity was lower than for newly diagnosed ones. TRBV28, TRBJ1-2 and TRBJ2-5 emerged as the favored segments in persistent disease.

A note on this clonotype: Its antigen remains unknown.

Trimming cost V 6 bases and J 2 bases; bases outside gene matches: 4. This CDR3 has 14 residues. CDR1 and CDR2 from the germline V gene are LGHNT and FRNRAP. Arm-PCR of CDR3 regions and iRepertoire HTBI primers were the basis on which TCR beta libraries were built. TCRdb processed the multiplex PCR reads anew with MiXCR; each CDR3 protein has one entry. The table has roughly 430,000 distinct CDR3 sequences, under 25% seen once. Time point described: persistent/refractory GD, antithyroid drugs over 5 years with positive TRAb. Preparation of the TCR library used RNA extracted from PBMCs. The gene calls are TRBV12-5 and TRBJ2-1, with 7 bases aligning to TRBD1. This sample comprised peripheral blood mononuclear cells (PBMCs), obtained when the disease was refractory, from a patient treated with antithyroid drugs. The sequence derives from a female donor with Graves disease. The CDR3 region has the DNA TGTGCTAGTGGGTCCGGGACAGCCTACAATGAGCAGTTCTTC. Translation gives CASGSGTAYNEQFF.